The present entry profiles one T cell receptor (beta chain) with its context. Its antigen remains unknown. The data derive from a study of PD-L1 blockade in urothelial cancer. Background on the study: Atezolizumab (1,200 mg intravenously every 3 weeks) began in 2014 for patients. Men with urothelial cancer arising in the bladder made up about nine tenths of the roughly 29 patients. Blood gave a median approximately 130,000 T cells.

Sample time point: peripheral blood 6 weeks after treatment start. Profiled with immunoSEQ multiplex PCR; TCRdb holds only in-frame clones, not every one. This table holds 66,000 or so clones, about nine tenths found once. Germline V gives CDR1 MNHEY, CDR2 SMNVEV (reference sequence). The CDR3 is 14 amino acids. Unmatched junction bases numbered 7, after V lost 8 bases and J lost 8 bases. Study results and limitations: Prediction of better survival came from below-median pretreatment blood TCR clonality.

This chain uses TRBV27 with TRBJ1-4; 11 bases align to TRBD1. The sequence was collected from a man in his sixties with urothelial cancer. The sample was PBMCs, taken around atezolizumab (anti-PD-L1) treatment. The CDR3: CASRGQGAGEKLFF. The CDR3 region has the DNA TGTGCCAGCCGAGGACAGGGGGCCGGCGAAAAACTGTTTTTT.